These 13 T cell receptor beta chains were sequenced from one sample in a study of shared clonotypes between healthy human individuals. Sequencing used immunoSEQ multiplex PCR; TCRdb keeps in-frame clones, though not all of them. The sample records around 990,000 clones, 70% to 85% being singletons. Sequencing was carried out using memory CD4+ T cells from PBMCs. As for subset: CD45RA-negative fraction. The receptors come from a man aged 18 to 29 in good health. Some clones in this sample may be carry-over from other donors' samples.

Note on this clone: A read error may produce the germline difference seen at one junction end. The sample contains more than one DNA sequence encoding this CDR3. The chain carries TRBV6-1 and TRBJ1-5; 8 bases line up with TRBD1. The CDR3 runs 13 residues. Germline V lookup: CDR1 MNHNS, CDR2 SASEGT. CDR3 DNA sequence: TGTGCCAGCCGAGGGACAGGCAACCAGCCCCAGCATTTT. Protein sequence: CASRGTGNQPQHF.

V and J are TRBV28 and TRBJ2-5, with TRBD1 matching 8 bases. V trimming: 7 bases; J trimming: 4 bases; junction bases outside the gene matches: 8. Germline V gene sequence: CDR1 MDHEN, CDR2 SYDVKM. This CDR3 comprises 14 residues. CDR3 sequence (DNA): TGTGCCAGCAATTCCCACAGGGGGAGAGAGACCCAGTACTTC. Its translation: CASNSHRGRETQYF.

The chain is built from TRBV28 and TRBJ2-7; D is unclear. The CDR3 sequence is 12 residues long. Trimming pared 6 bases from V and 7 bases from J, leaving 13 bases between. Germline V gene sequence: CDR1 MDHEN, CDR2 SYDVKM. Here the CDR3 reads CASSQVSVEQYF. CDR3 nucleotides: TGTGCCAGCAGCCAGGTCTCGGTGGAGCAGTACTTC.

The chain's CDR3 is CASSSTAGEQYF. The CDR3 DNA sequence: TGTGCCAGCAGTTCTACCGCAGGCGAGCAGTACTTC. The chain joins TRBV6-1 to TRBJ2-7; D remains unclear. The CDR3 loop spans 12 amino acids. Germline CDR1 is MNHNS and CDR2 is SASEGT. Deletions cut 5 bases from V and 6 bases from J, with 11 bases between.

The chain recombines TRBV7-2 with TRBJ2-2; no definite D call. Between the trimmed V and J ends, which lost 2 bases and 7 bases, there was a span of 14 bases. The CDR3 is 15 amino acids. Germline V CDR1 and CDR2: SGHTA, FQGNSA. The chain's CDR3 is CASSLNSPPVGELFF. CDR3 bases: TGTGCCAGCAGCTTAAACAGTCCTCCTGTCGGGGAGCTGTTTTTT.

The J gene is TRBJ2-3, the V gene TRBV29-1; D remains ambiguous. CDR1 is SQVTM and CDR2 is ANQGSEA in the germline V gene. V lost 7 bases, J lost 4 bases, and 18 bases lay in between. CDR3 size: 14 residues. This CDR3 reads CSARVDLGSDTQYF. CDR3 DNA sequence: TGCAGCGCCCGGGTCGATTTGGGGTCAGATACGCAGTATTTT.

This clone was recorded many times. The chain uses TRBV28 and TRBJ2-7, with 8 bases lining up with TRBD1. The CDR3 runs 15 residues. Germline CDR1 is MDHEN and CDR2 is SYDVKM. J was trimmed by 0 bases and V by 3 bases; bases with no gene match: 4. Written as DNA, the CDR3 is TGTGCCAGCAGTTTGCCGGGACAGGACTCCTACGAGCAGTACTTC. This encodes CASSLPGQDSYEQYF.

The chain employs TRBV5-1 and TRBJ1-3; 7 bases match TRBD1. With V trimmed by 4 bases and J by 2 bases, 6 bases remained unmatched. Germline CDR1 reads SGHRS; CDR2 reads YFSETQ. The CDR3 spans 15 residues. The CDR3 region is CASSQTGTAGNTIYF. In DNA form, the CDR3 reads TGCGCCAGCAGCCAGACAGGGACCGCTGGAAACACCATATATTTT.

For this clone: Different DNA sequences within this sample yield the same CDR3. This chain uses TRBV7-9 with TRBJ2-5; 11 nucleotides align to TRBD1. CDR3 length equals 14 residues. Germline CDR1 SEHNR, CDR2 FQNEAQ (reference sequence). J was trimmed by 4 bases and V by 5 bases; bases with no gene match: 3. CDR3 loop: CASSQGTGGETQYF. The CDR3 DNA follows: TGTGCCAGCAGCCAAGGGACAGGGGGAGAGACCCAGTACTTC.

The chain employs TRBV4-1 and TRBJ2-2, with D possibly matching TRBD1 (6 bases). V was pared by 3 bases and J by 1 base, with 9 bases between. Germline loops: CDR1 MGHRA, CDR2 YSYEKL. The CDR3 extends over 15 amino acids. CDR3 sequence reads: CASSQGRGNTGELFF. In DNA, the CDR3 is TGCGCCAGCAGCCAGGGCAGGGGGAACACCGGGGAGCTGTTTTTT.

The V gene is TRBV11-3, the J gene TRBJ2-3; 12 positions match TRBD2. With V trimmed by 6 bases and J by 6 bases, 10 bases remained unmatched. The CDR3 is 16 amino acids. Germline V gene lookup returns CDR1 SGHNT and CDR2 YENEEA. CDR3: CASSHPTSGGGDTQYF. The CDR3 DNA reads as TGTGCCAGCAGTCATCCGACTAGCGGGGGCGGCGATACGCAGTATTTT. The full variable domain, rest sourced from reference TRBV11-3 and TRBJ2-3, is EAGVVQSPRYKIIEKKQPVAFWCNPISGHNTLYWYLQNLGQGPELLIRYENEEAVDDSQLPKDRFSAERLKGVDSTLKIQPAELGDSAVYLCASSHPTSGGGDTQYFGPGTRLTVL.

V is TRBV29-1 and J is TRBJ1-1; no firm D call. The CDR3 length is 15 residues. CDR1 and CDR2 from the germline V gene are SQVTM and ANQGSEA. Trimming left V 4 bases short and J 0 bases short, with 15 bases between. This CDR3 reads CSVGSRSRMNTEAFF. Written as DNA, the CDR3 is TGCAGCGTTGGGTCCAGGTCGAGGATGAACACTGAAGCTTTCTTT.

The chain combines TRBV19 with TRBJ1-5; 8 bases are shared with TRBD1. Germline CDR1 and CDR2: LNHDA and SQIVND (reference sequence). V trimming: 1 base; J trimming: 0 bases; junction bases outside the gene matches: 20. The CDR3 sequence is 22 residues long. The CDR3 protein is CASSIGGDRPDLERYSNQPQHF. The CDR3 nucleotides read TGTGCCAGTAGTATAGGCGGGGACAGGCCCGACTTAGAACGCTATAGCAATCAGCCCCAGCATTTT.